Each of the 29 T cell receptor beta chains below was sequenced from the same sample in a study of blood T cell repertoires in COVID-19. The data were produced by immunoSEQ multiplex PCR, yet TCRdb's version contains in-frame clones alone and is incomplete. The repertoire holds under 350,000 clones, with 85% as singletons. Material for sequencing was peripheral blood. The receptor set was obtained from a human donor in a cohort sampled during active COVID-19.

The J gene is TRBJ2-1, the V gene TRBV11-2, with 11 bases identical to TRBD1. The V gene's germline CDR1 is SGHAT and CDR2 FQNNGV. V trimming: 1 base; J trimming: 7 bases; junction bases outside the gene matches: 6. This CDR3 comprises 16 residues. The CDR3 reads CASSLVGTGGWNEQFF. CDR3 in DNA: TGTGCCAGCAGCTTAGTGGGGACAGGGGGGTGGAATGAGCAGTTCTTC.

In its sample, this clone was seen once. This chain uses TRBV2 with TRBJ1-2; TRBD1 matches 7 bases. The CDR3 is 14 amino acids. Germline lookup yields CDR1 SNHLY and CDR2 FYNNEI. V lost 9 bases to trimming and J lost 5 bases; unmatched junction nucleotides: 12. CDR3 loop: CARGTDRIFYGYTF. In nucleotides, the CDR3 is TGTGCCAGGGGTACGGACAGGATTTTTTATGGCTACACCTTC.

This chain connects TRBV13 to TRBJ2-4, with TRBD1 matching 8 bases. The germline gives CDR1 PRHDT, CDR2 FYEKMQ (reference sequence). The CDR3 length is 19 residues. V trimming: 2 bases; J trimming: 0 bases; junction bases outside the gene matches: 12. In DNA, the CDR3 is TGTGCCAGCAGCTTACTCATCAGGGGGCCCCCGTTAGCCAAAAACATTCAGTACTTC. Translation: CASSLLIRGPPLAKNIQYF.

The V and J genes are TRBV6-5 and TRBJ2-3; D is perhaps TRBD1 (6 bases). Germline V lookup: CDR1 MNHEY, CDR2 SVGAGI. Between the trimmed V and J ends, which lost 3 bases and 3 bases, there was a span of 13 bases. This CDR3 comprises 15 residues. CDR3 residues: CASSYQVGATDTQYF. Here the CDR3 DNA reads TGTGCCAGCAGTTATCAAGTGGGGGCAACAGATACGCAGTATTTT.

This clone was found once. This sequence joins TRBV9 and TRBJ2-3, with a weak D call TRBD2 (6 bases). V was cut by 7 bases and J by 1 base, with 10 bases left in between. The CDR3 runs to 13 residues. CDR1 is SGDLS, CDR2 YYNGEE, per germline. The CDR3 nucleotides read TGTGCCAGCGAACTAGCTCGCACAGATACGCAGTATTTT. Translating it yields CASELARTDTQYF. Filled out from reference TRBV9 and TRBJ2-3, the complete variable domain reads DSGVTQTPKHLITATGQRVTLRCSPRSGDLSVYWYQQSLDQGLQFLIQYYNGEERAKGNILERFSAQQFPDLHSELNLSSLELGDSALYFCASELARTDTQYFGPGTRLTVL.

The chain recombines TRBV2 with TRBJ2-7; D is perhaps TRBD1 (5 bases). V was trimmed by 4 bases and J by 4 bases, leaving 11 bases between them. Germline assignment: CDR1 SNHLY and CDR2 FYNNEI. The CDR3 extends over 13 amino acids. CDR3 protein: CASSVERGYEQYF. The CDR3 DNA is TGTGCCAGCAGTGTAGAAAGGGGATACGAGCAGTACTTC.

The gene calls are TRBV24-1 and TRBJ2-1; 16 bases map to TRBD2. CDR3 length equals 18 residues. Germline CDR1 KGHDR, CDR2 SFDVKD. With V trimmed by 2 bases and J by 5 bases, 5 bases remained unmatched. CDR3 sequence reads: CATSDSWGLAGGNNEQFF. As DNA, the CDR3 is TGTGCCACCAGTGATTCATGGGGACTAGCGGGGGGGAACAATGAGCAGTTCTTC.

A single count supports this clone. This sequence joins TRBV29-1 and TRBJ2-2, with TRBD2 matching 7 bases. CDR1 is SQVTM and CDR2 is ANQGSEA in the germline V gene. The CDR3 sequence is 12 residues long. The ends lost 5 bases at V and 3 bases at J; junction bases unmatched: 0. The chain's CDR3 is CSVRGDTGELFF. Written as DNA, the CDR3 is TGCAGCGTTCGGGGGGACACCGGGGAGCTGTTTTTT.

This sequence joins TRBV27 and TRBJ1-1; perhaps TRBD1 as D (6 bases). Deletions cut 2 bases from V and 7 bases from J, with 8 bases between. CDR1 and CDR2 from the germline V gene are MNHEY and SMNVEV (reference sequence). This CDR3 has 12 residues. In DNA, the CDR3 is TGTGCCAGCAGTTTAACAGGGAATGAAGCTTTCTTT. Translated, it gives CASSLTGNEAFF.

V and J are TRBV7-3 and TRBJ2-7; 9 bases are shared with TRBD1. The V gene's germline CDR1 is SGHTA and CDR2 FQGTGA. V trimming: 4 bases; J trimming: 2 bases; junction bases outside the gene matches: 3. The CDR3 is made up of 14 amino acids. Written as DNA, the CDR3 is TGTGCCAGCAGCTCCGGGACAGGGCCCTACGAGCAGTACTTC. Amino acid sequence: CASSSGTGPYEQYF. Full variable domain (outside the CDR3, taken from reference TRBV7-3 and TRBJ2-7): GAGVSQTPSNKVTEKGKYVELRCDPISGHTALYWYRQSLGQGPEFLIYFQGTGAADDSGLPNDRFFAVRPEGSVSTLKIQRTERGDSAVYLCASSSGTGPYEQYFGPGTRLTVT.

J is TRBJ2-7 and V is TRBV27, with 11 nucleotides matching TRBD1. Unmatched junction bases numbered 8, after V lost 3 bases and J lost 7 bases. The CDR3 sequence is 15 residues long. Looked up from germline, CDR1 is MNHEY and CDR2 is SMNVEV (reference sequence). CDR3 region: CASSFPGTGGREQYF. CDR3 nucleotides: TGTGCCAGCAGTTTCCCCGGGACAGGGGGACGGGAGCAGTACTTC.

The genes are TRBV7-2 and TRBJ2-7, with no clear D. There are 13 residues in the CDR3. Germline values: CDR1 SGHTA, CDR2 FQGNSA. The V end lost 1 base, the J end lost 4 bases, and 8 bases lay between the germline ends. The CDR3 spells CASSLGRNYEQYF. In nucleotides, the CDR3 is TGTGCCAGCAGCTTAGGCAGGAATTACGAGCAGTACTTC.

This clone came up a few times. J is TRBJ1-2 and V is TRBV27, with TRBD1 matching 8 bases. V lost 3 bases and J lost 3; bases outside the gene matches: 6. Germline CDR1 reads MNHEY; CDR2 reads SMNVEV (reference sequence). CDR3 size: 15 residues. CDR3 loop: CASSFRPTGDYGYTF. The CDR3 bases are TGTGCCAGCAGTTTTCGTCCGACAGGGGACTATGGCTACACCTTC.

This clone was found a few times. V usage is TRBV7-9 and J usage is TRBJ2-6; D is possibly TRBD1 (5 bases). CDR3 length: 15 residues. Germline V lookup: CDR1 SEHNR, CDR2 FQNEAQ (reference sequence). The V and J ends lost 8 bases and 2 bases respectively, with 13 bases between them. The CDR3 nucleotides read TGTGCCAGCGGACCGCAGGGCGCTGGGGCCAACGTCCTGACTTTC. The encoded protein is CASGPQGAGANVLTF.

The chain has TRBV10-3 and TRBJ1-2; D is undetermined. Germline values: CDR1 ENHRY, CDR2 SYGVKD. The CDR3 runs 13 residues. Trimming stripped 10 bases from V and 5 bases from J, with 17 bases between. Here the CDR3 reads CATTQERIYGYTF. In DNA, the CDR3 is TGTGCCACCACCCAGGAGCGGATATATGGCTACACCTTC.

The chain uses TRBV6-1 and TRBJ2-7, with unresolved D. The CDR3 has 14 residues. Trimming left V 3 bases short and J 5 bases short, with 14 bases between. The V gene's germline CDR1 is MNHNS and CDR2 SASEGT. CDR3 in amino acids: CASSERPPWHEQYF. The CDR3 bases are TGTGCCAGCAGTGAGAGGCCTCCGTGGCACGAGCAGTACTTC.

Many counts were recorded for this clone. The CDR3 here is CAISESGQGRIRAYNSPLHF. The CDR3 DNA reads TGTGCCATCAGTGAGTCGGGCCAGGGTCGTATAAGGGCCTATAATTCACCCCTCCACTTT. V and J are TRBV10-3 and TRBJ1-6, with D perhaps TRBD1 (5 bases). Germline values: CDR1 ENHRY, CDR2 SYGVKD. This CDR3 has 20 amino acids. V shed 0 bases and J shed 2 bases, with 20 bases lying between them.

The chain carries TRBV5-6 and TRBJ2-7; 9 bases match TRBD1. The CDR3 is 14 amino acids. Germline loops: CDR1 SGHDT, CDR2 YYEEEE. The J segment lost 9 bases and the V segment lost 3 bases, leaving 10 bases of the junction unmatched. The CDR3 loop reads CASSSRDRVKGQYF. For the CDR3, the DNA is TGTGCCAGCAGCTCACGGGACAGGGTTAAAGGGCAGTACTTC. The full variable domain, its missing parts supplied by reference TRBV5-6 and TRBJ2-7, is DAGVTQSPTHLIKTRGQQVTLRCSPKSGHDTVSWYQQALGQGPQFIFQYYEEEERQRGNFPDRFSGHQFPNYSSELNVNALLLGDSALYLCASSSRDRVKGQYFGPGTRLTVT.

The V and J genes are TRBV12-3 or TRBV12-4 and TRBJ1-1; 9 bases agree with TRBD1. Trimming at V came to 6 bases and at J to 11 bases, leaving 10 bases not matched to a gene. The CDR3 loop spans 13 amino acids. The CDR3 region is CASSPGEQGAAFF. The CDR3 nucleotides read TGTGCCAGCAGCCCGGGGGAACAGGGGGCGGCTTTCTTT.

The rearrangement uses TRBV24-1 and TRBJ1-2; D possibly corresponds to TRBD1 (5 bases). Trimming shortened V by 7 bases and J by 5 bases, and 10 bases separated the two germline ends. Germline CDR1 and CDR2: KGHDR and SFDVKD. The CDR3 consists of 12 residues. The CDR3 is CATSLGTYGYTF. The DNA for the CDR3 is TGTGCCACCAGCCTCGGGACTTATGGCTACACCTTC.

The rearrangement uses TRBV6-1 and TRBJ2-7; possibly TRBD1 for D (6 bases). V was shortened by 1 base and J by 1 base, with 11 bases between the two germline ends. Germline CDR1 MNHNS, CDR2 SASEGT. The CDR3 loop spans 15 amino acids. The DNA of the CDR3 is TGTGCCAGCAGTGAAGTACAGGGAAAATCCTACGAGCAGTACTTC. It codes for CASSEVQGKSYEQYF.

V and J are TRBV29-1 and TRBJ1-1; tentative D call: TRBD1 (5 bases). The CDR3 covers 14 residues. V lost 3 bases to trimming and J lost 2 bases, with 13 bases between them. Germline V gives CDR1 SQVTM, CDR2 ANQGSEA. In DNA form, the CDR3 reads TGCAGCGTTGAGGGGGAGGATTTTAACACTGAAGCTTTCTTT. Protein: CSVEGEDFNTEAFF.

The rearrangement joins TRBV9 to TRBJ2-3; 8 positions agree with TRBD2. After removal of 0 bases from V and 2 bases from J, the junction contained 5 bases not matched to a gene. The CDR3 sequence is 16 residues long. Per the germline V gene, CDR1 is SGDLS and CDR2 is YYNGEE. CDR3 sequence reads: CASSVALAGITDTQYF. The DNA for the CDR3 is TGTGCCAGCAGCGTAGCTTTAGCGGGGATCACAGATACGCAGTATTTT.

The rearrangement links TRBV7-9 to TRBJ1-4, with D hard to call. This CDR3 is built from 13 residues. The ends were cut back, 1 base at V and 10 bases at J, with 10 bases in the middle. CDR1 SEHNR and CDR2 FQNEAQ come from the germline V gene (reference sequence). The CDR3 spells CASSLVPPGKLFF. For the CDR3, the DNA is TGTGCCAGCAGCTTAGTTCCCCCGGGAAAACTGTTTTTT.

The chain couples TRBV3-1 (or the pseudogene TRBV3-2) to TRBJ1-4; 8 bases are a match to TRBD1. The germline gives CDR1 LGHDT, CDR2 YNNKEL (reference sequence). The CDR3 is made up of 15 amino acids. V lost 1 base, J lost 5 bases, and 3 bases stayed unmatched. CDR3 in DNA: TGTGCCAGCAGCCAAGGGACAGGGAAAAATGAAAAACTGTTTTTT. It yields the protein CASSQGTGKNEKLFF.

J is TRBJ1-2 and V is TRBV12-5; a weak D match, TRBD1 (6 bases). The V and J ends lost 5 bases and 1 base respectively, with 8 bases between them. The CDR3 has 13 amino acids. Germline CDR1 reads LGHNT; CDR2 reads FRNRAP. The CDR3 sequence is CASGRQDNYGYTF. CDR3 coding DNA: TGTGCTAGTGGTCGACAGGATAACTATGGCTACACCTTC.

The rearrangement joins TRBV29-1 to TRBJ2-1; D remains ambiguous. The germline V gene has CDR1 SQVTM and CDR2 ANQGSEA. CDR3 size: 13 residues. Trimming cost V 4 bases and J 0 bases, with 7 bases left between them. CDR3 nucleotide sequence: TGCAGCGTTGTAGACCTCTCCTACAATGAGCAGTTCTTC. Protein product: CSVVDLSYNEQFF.

The rearrangement uses TRBV12-5 and TRBJ1-2; 8 bases are a match to TRBD1. V was pared by 2 bases and J by 1 base, with 9 bases of the junction left unmatched. Per germline, CDR1 LGHNT and CDR2 FRNRAP. The CDR3 spans 17 residues. The CDR3 spells CASGLTSGQGHNYGYTF. The CDR3 DNA is TGTGCTAGTGGTTTGACCTCCGGACAGGGCCATAACTATGGCTACACCTTC.

V is TRBV5-5 and J is TRBJ1-2; D remains ambiguous. The CDR3 extends over 13 amino acids. Germline CDR1 and CDR2: SGHKS and YYEKEE (reference sequence). V lost 1 base to trimming and J lost 12 bases, with 16 bases between them. The chain's CDR3 is CASSLNSGSFHTF. The CDR3 DNA reads as TGTGCCAGCAGCTTGAATTCGGGGAGCTTCCACACCTTC.